This TCR beta chain came from a study of technical replicates of blood from a few donors. Using immunoSEQ multiplex PCR, the repertoire was profiled, and TCRdb retains in-frame clones only, with some absent. The sample has over 90,000 clones, about 95% seen once; the top ten hold about 0.35%. This CDR3 is 13 amino acids long. Germline lookup yields CDR1 GTSNPN and CDR2 SVGIG (reference sequence). Trimming left V 8 bases short and J 3 bases short, with 16 bases between. Only a few counts were recorded for this clone. The receptor's source is a human donor in good health. The genes are TRBV30 and TRBJ1-1; possibly TRBD1 for D (5 bases). The sample taken for sequencing was T cells isolated from PBMCs. CDR3 DNA sequence: TGTGCCCTGGAGTGGGGCAGGGACACTGAAGCTTTCTTT. Its protein is CALEWGRDTEAFF.